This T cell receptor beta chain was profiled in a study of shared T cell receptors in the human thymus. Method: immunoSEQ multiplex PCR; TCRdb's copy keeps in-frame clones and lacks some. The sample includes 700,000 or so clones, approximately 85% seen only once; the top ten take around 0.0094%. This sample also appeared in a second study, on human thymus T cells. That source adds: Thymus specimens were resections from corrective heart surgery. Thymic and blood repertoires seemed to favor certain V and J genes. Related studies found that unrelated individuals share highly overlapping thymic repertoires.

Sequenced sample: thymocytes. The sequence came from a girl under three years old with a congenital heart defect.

The CDR3 sequence: CASSLQPSGPQHF. Written as DNA, the CDR3 is TGTGCCAGCAGCTTACAACCGTCGGGGCCCCAGCATTTT. This rearrangement joins TRBV7-2 to TRBJ1-5, with unresolved D. Germline V gives CDR1 SGHTA, CDR2 FQGNSA. This CDR3 has 13 amino acids. V was trimmed by 2 bases and J by 9 bases, leaving 11 bases between them.